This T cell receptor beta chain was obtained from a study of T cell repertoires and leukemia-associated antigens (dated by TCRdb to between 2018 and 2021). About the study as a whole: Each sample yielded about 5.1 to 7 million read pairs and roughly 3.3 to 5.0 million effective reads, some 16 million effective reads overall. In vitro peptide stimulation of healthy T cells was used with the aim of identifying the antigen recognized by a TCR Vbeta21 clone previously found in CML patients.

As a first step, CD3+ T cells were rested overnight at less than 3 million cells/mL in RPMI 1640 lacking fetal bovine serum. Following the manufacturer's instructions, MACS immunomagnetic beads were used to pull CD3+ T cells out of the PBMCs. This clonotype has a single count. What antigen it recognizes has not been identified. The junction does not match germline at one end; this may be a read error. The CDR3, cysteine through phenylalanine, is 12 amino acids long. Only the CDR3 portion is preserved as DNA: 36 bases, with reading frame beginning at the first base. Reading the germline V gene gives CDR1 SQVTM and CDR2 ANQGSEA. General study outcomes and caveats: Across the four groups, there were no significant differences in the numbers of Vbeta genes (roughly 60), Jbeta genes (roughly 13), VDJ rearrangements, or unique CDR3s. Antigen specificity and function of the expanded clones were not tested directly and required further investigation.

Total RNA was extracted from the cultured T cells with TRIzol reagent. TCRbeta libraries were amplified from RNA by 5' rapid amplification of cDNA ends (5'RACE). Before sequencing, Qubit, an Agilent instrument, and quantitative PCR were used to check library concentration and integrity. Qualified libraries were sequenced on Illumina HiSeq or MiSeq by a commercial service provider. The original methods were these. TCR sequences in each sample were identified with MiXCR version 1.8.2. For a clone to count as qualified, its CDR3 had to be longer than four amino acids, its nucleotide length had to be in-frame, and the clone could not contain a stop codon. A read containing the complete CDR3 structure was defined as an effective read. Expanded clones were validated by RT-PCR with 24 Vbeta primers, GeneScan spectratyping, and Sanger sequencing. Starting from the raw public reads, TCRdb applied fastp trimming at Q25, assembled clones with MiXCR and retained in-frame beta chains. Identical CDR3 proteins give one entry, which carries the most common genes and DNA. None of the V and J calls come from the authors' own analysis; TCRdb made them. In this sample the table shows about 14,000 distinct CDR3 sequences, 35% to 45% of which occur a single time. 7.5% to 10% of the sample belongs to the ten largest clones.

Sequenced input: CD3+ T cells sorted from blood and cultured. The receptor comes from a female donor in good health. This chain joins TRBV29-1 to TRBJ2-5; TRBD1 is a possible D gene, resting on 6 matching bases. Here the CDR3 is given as CNAQGSKETQYF. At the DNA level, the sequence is TGCAACGCCCAGGGGAGCAAAGAGACCCAGTACTTT.